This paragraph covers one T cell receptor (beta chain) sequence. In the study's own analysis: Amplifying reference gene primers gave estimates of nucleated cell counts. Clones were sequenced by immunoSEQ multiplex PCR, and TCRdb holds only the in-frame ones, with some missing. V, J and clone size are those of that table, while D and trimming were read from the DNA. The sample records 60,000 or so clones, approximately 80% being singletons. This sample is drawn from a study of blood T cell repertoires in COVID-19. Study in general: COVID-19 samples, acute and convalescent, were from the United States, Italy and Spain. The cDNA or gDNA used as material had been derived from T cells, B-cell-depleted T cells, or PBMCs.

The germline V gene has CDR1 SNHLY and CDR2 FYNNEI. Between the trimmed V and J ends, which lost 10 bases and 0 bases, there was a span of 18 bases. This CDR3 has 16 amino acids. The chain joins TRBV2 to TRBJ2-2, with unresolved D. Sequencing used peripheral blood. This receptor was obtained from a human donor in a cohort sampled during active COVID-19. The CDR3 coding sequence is TGTGCCATCCCAAAATCAGTACAGACGAACACCGGGGAGCTGTTTTTT. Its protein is CAIPKSVQTNTGELFF.